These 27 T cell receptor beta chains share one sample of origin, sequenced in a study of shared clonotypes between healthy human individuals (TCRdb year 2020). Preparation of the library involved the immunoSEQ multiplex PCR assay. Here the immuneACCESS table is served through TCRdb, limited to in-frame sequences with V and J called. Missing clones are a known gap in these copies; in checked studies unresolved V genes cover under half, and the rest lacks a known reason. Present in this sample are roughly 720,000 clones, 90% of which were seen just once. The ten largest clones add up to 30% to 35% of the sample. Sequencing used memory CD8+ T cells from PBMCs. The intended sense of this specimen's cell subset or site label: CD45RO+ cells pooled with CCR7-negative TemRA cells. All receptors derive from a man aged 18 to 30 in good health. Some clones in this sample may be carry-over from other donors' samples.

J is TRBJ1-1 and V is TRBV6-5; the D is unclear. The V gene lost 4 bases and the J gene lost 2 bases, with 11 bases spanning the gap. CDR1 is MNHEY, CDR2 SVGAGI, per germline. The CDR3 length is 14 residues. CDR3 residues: CASSLQTVNTEAFF. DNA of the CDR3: TGTGCCAGCAGTTTACAGACTGTTAACACTGAAGCTTTCTTT.

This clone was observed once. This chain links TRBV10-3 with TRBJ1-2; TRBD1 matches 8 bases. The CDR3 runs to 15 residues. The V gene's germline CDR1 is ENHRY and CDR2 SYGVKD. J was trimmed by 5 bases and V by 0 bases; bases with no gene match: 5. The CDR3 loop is CAISESTGEWYGYTF. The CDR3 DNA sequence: TGTGCCATCAGTGAGTCGACAGGGGAGTGGTATGGCTACACCTTC.

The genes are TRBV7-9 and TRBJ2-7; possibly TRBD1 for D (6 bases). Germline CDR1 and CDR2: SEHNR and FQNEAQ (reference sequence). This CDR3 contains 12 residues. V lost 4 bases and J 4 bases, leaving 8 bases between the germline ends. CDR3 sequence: CASSSTGYEQYF. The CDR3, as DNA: TGTGCCAGCAGCTCAACAGGGTACGAGCAGTACTTC.

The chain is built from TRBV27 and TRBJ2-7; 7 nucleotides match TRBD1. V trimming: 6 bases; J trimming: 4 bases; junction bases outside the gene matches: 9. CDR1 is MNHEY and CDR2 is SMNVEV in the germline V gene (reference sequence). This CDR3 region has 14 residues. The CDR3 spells CASRPRDRPYEQYF. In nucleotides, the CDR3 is TGTGCCAGCAGACCCCGGGACAGACCTTACGAGCAGTACTTC.

CDR3 region: CASSQVSGGLNEQYF. The CDR3 DNA sequence: TGCGCCAGCAGCCAAGTGTCAGGGGGCTTGAACGAGCAGTACTTC. The genes are TRBV4-1 and TRBJ2-7; 8 nucleotides agree with TRBD1. Per germline, CDR1 MGHRA and CDR2 YSYEKL. V shed 1 base, J shed 5 bases, and the junction held 7 bases outside the gene matches. This CDR3 region has 15 residues.

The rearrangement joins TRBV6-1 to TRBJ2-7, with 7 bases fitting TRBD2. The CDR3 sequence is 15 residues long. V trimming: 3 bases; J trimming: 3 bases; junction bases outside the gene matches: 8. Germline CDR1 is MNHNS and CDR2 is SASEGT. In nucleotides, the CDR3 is TGTGCCAGCAGTGAGGGGGGGACGGAGTACTACGAGCAGTACTTC. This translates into CASSEGGTEYYEQYF.

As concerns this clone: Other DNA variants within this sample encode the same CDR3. CDR3 residues: CASSVAGGSNQPQHF. CDR3 in DNA: TGTGCCAGCAGCGTAGCGGGGGGCAGCAATCAGCCCCAGCATTTT. This chain links TRBV9 with TRBJ1-5; maybe TRBD1 (6 bases). Germline CDR1 reads SGDLS; CDR2 reads YYNGEE. The CDR3 runs to 15 residues. Trimming stripped 0 bases from V and 1 base from J, with 8 bases between.

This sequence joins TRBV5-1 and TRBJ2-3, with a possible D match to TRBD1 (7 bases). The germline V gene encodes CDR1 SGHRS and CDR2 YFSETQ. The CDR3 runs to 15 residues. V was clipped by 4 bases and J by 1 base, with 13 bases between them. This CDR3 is CASSGGGGGTDTQYF. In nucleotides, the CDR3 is TGCGCCAGCAGCGGAGGGGGCGGGGGCACAGATACGCAGTATTTT.

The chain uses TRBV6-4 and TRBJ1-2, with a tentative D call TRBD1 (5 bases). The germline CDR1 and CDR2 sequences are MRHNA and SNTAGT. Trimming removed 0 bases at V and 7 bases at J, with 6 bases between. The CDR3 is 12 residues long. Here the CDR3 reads CASSDSGVGYTF. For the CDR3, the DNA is TGTGCCAGCAGTGACTCGGGGGTTGGCTACACCTTC.

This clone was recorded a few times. The CDR3 sequence: CASSDPSGTRERMNTEAFF. CDR3 DNA sequence: TGTGCCAGCAGTGACCCTTCCGGGACAAGGGAGCGCATGAACACTGAAGCTTTCTTT. The chain employs TRBV6-1 and TRBJ1-1, with D perhaps matching TRBD1 (6 bases). Trimming cost V 3 bases and J 0 bases, with 23 bases left between them. The CDR3 runs 19 residues. The germline V gene encodes CDR1 MNHNS and CDR2 SASEGT.

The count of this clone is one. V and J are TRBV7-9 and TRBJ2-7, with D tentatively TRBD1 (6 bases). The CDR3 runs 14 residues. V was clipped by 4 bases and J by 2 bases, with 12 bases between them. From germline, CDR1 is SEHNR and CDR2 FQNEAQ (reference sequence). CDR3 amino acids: CASSSPGQTYEQYF. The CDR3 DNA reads TGTGCCAGCAGCTCCCCCGGACAGACCTACGAGCAGTACTTC.

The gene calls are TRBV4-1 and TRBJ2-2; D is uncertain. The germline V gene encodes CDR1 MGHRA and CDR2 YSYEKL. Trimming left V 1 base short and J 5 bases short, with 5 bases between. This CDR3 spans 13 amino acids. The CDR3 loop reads CASSQGRTGELFF. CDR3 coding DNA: TGCGCCAGCAGCCAAGGAAGAACCGGGGAGCTGTTTTTT.

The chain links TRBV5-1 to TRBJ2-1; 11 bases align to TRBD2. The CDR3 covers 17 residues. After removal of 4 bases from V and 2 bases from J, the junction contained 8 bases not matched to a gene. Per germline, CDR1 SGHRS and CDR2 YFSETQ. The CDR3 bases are TGCGCCAGCAGCCCCAGTAGCGGGAGGGCCGCCTACAATGAGCAGTTCTTC. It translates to CASSPSSGRAAYNEQFF.

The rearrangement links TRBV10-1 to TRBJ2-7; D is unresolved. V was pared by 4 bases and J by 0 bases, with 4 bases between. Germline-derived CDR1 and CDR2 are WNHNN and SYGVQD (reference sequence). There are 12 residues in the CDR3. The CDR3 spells CASSGASYEQYF. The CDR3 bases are TGCGCCAGCAGTGGGGCCTCCTACGAGCAGTACTTC.

CDR3 sequence (DNA): TGTGCCATCAGTGAATTAGCGGAGGGATACGAGCAGTACTTC. Its translation: CAISELAEGYEQYF. The chain uses TRBV10-3 and TRBJ2-7; D is possibly TRBD2 (6 bases). CDR3 length: 14 residues. Germline loops: CDR1 ENHRY, CDR2 SYGVKD. V shed 3 bases and J shed 4 bases, with 13 bases lying between them.

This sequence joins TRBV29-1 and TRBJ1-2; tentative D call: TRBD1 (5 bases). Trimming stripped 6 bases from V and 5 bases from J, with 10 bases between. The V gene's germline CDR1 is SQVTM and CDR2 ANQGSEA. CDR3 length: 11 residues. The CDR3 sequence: CSVAGVYGYTF. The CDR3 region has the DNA TGCAGCGTAGCGGGGGTATATGGCTACACCTTC.

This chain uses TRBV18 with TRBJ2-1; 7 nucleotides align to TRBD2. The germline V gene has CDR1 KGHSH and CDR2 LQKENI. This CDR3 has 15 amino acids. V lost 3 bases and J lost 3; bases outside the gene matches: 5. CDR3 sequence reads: CASSPDGRIYNEQFF. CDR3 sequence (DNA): TGTGCCAGCTCACCGGACGGGAGGATCTACAATGAGCAGTTCTTC.

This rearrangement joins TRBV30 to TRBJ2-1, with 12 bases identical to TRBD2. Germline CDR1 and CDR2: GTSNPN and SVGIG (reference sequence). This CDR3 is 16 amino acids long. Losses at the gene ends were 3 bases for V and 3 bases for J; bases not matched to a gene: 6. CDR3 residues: CAWRRGLAGFYNEQFF. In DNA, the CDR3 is TGTGCCTGGAGGAGGGGACTAGCGGGCTTCTACAATGAGCAGTTCTTC. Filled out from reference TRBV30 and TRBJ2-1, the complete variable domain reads SQTIHQWPATLVQPVGSPLSLECTVEGTSNPNLYWYRQAAGRGLQLLFYSVGIGQISSEVPQNLSASRPQDRQFILSSKKLLLSDSGFYLCAWRRGLAGFYNEQFFGPGTRLTVL.

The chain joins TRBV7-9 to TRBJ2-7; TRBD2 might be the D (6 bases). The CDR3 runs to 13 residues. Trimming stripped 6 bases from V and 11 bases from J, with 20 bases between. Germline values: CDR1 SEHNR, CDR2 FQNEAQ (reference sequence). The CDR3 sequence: CASRLGPGPGEYF. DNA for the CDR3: TGTGCCAGCAGGTTGGGCCCGGGGCCGGGGGAGTACTTC.

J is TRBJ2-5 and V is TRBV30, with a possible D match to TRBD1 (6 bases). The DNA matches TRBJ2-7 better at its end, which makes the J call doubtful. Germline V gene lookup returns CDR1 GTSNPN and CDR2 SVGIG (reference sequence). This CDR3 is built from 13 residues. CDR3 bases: TGTGCCTGGAGTATAACACAGGGAAACGAGCAGTACTTC. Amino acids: CAWSITQGNEQYF.

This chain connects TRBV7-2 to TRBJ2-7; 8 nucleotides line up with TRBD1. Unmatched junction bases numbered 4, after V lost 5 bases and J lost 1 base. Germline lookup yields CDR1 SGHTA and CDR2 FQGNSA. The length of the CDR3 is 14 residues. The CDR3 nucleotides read TGTGCCAGCAGCACCCGACAGGGGTCCTACGAGCAGTACTTC. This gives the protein CASSTRQGSYEQYF.

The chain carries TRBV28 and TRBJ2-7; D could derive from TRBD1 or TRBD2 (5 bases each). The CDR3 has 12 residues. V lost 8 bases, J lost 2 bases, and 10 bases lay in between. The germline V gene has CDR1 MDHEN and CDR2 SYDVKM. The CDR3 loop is CASQGRTYEQYF. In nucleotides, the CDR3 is TGTGCCAGCCAGGGACGGACCTACGAGCAGTACTTC.

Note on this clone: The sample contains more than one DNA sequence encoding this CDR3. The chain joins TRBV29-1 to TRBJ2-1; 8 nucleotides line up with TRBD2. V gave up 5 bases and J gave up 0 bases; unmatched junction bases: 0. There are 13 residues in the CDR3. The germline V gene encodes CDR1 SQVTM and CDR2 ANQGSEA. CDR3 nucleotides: TGCAGCGTTAGCGGGAGCTCCTACAATGAGCAGTTCTTC. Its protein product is CSVSGSSYNEQFF.

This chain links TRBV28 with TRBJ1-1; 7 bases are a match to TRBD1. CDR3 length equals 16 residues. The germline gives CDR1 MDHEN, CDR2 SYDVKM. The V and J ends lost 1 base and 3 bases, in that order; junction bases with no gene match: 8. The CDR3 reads CASSLSFSGTDTEAFF. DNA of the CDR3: TGTGCCAGCAGTTTATCTTTCTCGGGGACAGACACTGAAGCTTTCTTT. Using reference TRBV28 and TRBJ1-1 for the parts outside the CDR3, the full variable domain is DVKVTQSSRYLVKRTGEKVFLECVQDMDHENMFWYRQDPGLGLRLIYFSYDVKMKEKGDIPEGYSVSREKKERFSLILESASTNQTSMYLCASSLSFSGTDTEAFFGQGTRLTVV.

The CDR3 here is CASTYSGEFDTQYF. As DNA, the CDR3 is TGTGCCAGCACCTACTCGGGTGAATTTGATACGCAGTATTTT. The V call is TRBV7-9, the J call TRBJ2-3; D not certain. The CDR3 spans 14 residues. Germline-derived CDR1 and CDR2 are SEHNR and FQNEAQ (reference sequence). The V end lost 7 bases, the J end lost 6 bases, and 17 bases lay between the germline ends. Full variable domain (remainder filled in from reference TRBV7-9 and TRBJ2-3): DTGVSQNPRHKITKRGQNVTFRCDPISEHNRLYWYRQTLGQGPEFLTYFQNEAQLEKSRLLSDRFSAERPKGSFSTLEIQRTEQGDSAMYLCASTYSGEFDTQYFGPGTRLTVL.

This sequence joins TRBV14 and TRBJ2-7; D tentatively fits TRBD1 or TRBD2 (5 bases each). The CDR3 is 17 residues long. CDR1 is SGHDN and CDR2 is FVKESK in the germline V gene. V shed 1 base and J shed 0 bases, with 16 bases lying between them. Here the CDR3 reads CASSQGGRARSSYEQYF. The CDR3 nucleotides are TGTGCCAGCAGCCAAGGGGGACGGGCGCGAAGCTCCTACGAGCAGTACTTC. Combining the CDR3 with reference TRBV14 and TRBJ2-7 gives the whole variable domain EAGVTQFPSHSVIEKGQTVTLRCDPISGHDNLYWYRRVMGKEIKFLLHFVKESKQDESGMPNNRFLAERTGGTYSTLKVQPAELEDSGVYFCASSQGGRARSSYEQYFGPGTRLTVT.

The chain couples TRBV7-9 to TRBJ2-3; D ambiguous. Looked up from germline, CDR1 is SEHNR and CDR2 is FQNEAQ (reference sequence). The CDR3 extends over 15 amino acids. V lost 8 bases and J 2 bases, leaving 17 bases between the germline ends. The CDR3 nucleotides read TGTGCCAGCCATCGCGGCAGCGTCTACACAGATACGCAGTATTTT. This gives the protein CASHRGSVYTDTQYF.